The rows below give T cell receptor beta chains drawn from one sample of a study of blood T cell repertoires in COVID-19. Sequencing was performed with immunoSEQ multiplex PCR; in TCRdb, only in-frame clones are kept and a portion is missing. The sample shows 310,000 or so clones, approximately 86% of them seen only once. What was sequenced was PBMCs or T cells enriched from blood (not recorded which). Receptors originate from a woman aged 18-29 years who had recovered from COVID-19. CDR3s include the opening cysteine and the closing phenylalanine or tryptophan.

>TRBV3-1/TRBV3-2
CASRGNSYEQYF
>TRBV14
CASSHRGSSPLHF
>TRBV5-6
CASSLDGGSFGQPQHF
>TRBV7-2
CASSKLGGLETQYF
>TRBV6-5
CASSYMGQGSGEQFF
>TRBV5-1
CASSLVAGEEETQYF
>TRBV18
CASSPVLAAGEQPQHF
>TRBV6-6
CASSYTGGASEGYTF
>TRBV4-3
CASSQGSGLAEQYF
>TRBV10-3
CAAREDAGSTYEQYF
>TRBV21-1
CASSNPGQGLLMNTEAFF
>TRBV30
CAWNQDRVNSPLHF
>TRBV7-2
CASSLRQGRHIQYF
>TRBV5-5
CASSFRSLPGNINQPQHF
>TRBV28
CASSPWRDLTNYNEQFF
>TRBV19
CASSITGGRQPQHF
>TRBV9
CASSARLGLFTDTQYF
>TRBV5-1
CASSFLVGEGNTGELFF
>TRBV18
CASSPGTGDTEAFF
>TRBV6-5
CASSGQGSFAFF
>TRBV29-1
CSVDSLGGVNYGYTF
>TRBV5-4
CASSLGLPGVENEQYF
>TRBV9
CASSVTGQGETQYF
>TRBV7-2
CASSFQMNTEAFF
>TRBV7-2
CASSLGRLNEQFF
>TRBV5-1
CASSLLGYQETQYF
>TRBV6-5
CATSGQGYGYTF
>TRBV7-9
CASSQIYEQYF
>TRBV5-6
CASSLRQGKYSNQPQHF
>TRBV6-5
CASSRVARFYGYTF
>TRBV7-6
CASSEGITGLDEKLFF
>TRBV30
CAWSPTDNFNEKLFF
>TRBV11-2
CASSPRAGWGYTF
>TRBV28
CASSEAYAGPGELFF
>TRBV4-3
CASSQSWDRGYEQYF
>TRBV7-2
CASSYRDGGYTF
>TRBV7-2
CASSPTGTSGGGPYNEQFF
>TRBV18
CARPARQGNKNGGNIFYNEQFF
>TRBV12-3/TRBV12-4
CASSWEGGTEAFF
>TRBV5-4
CASREGGTSADTQYF
>TRBV5-1
CASSPLQTSTNEKLFF
>TRBV14
CASSGLAGPPSTGELFF
>TRBV19
CASSIRDRGGTEAFF
>TRBV27
CASSLMGQGLDEQYF
>TRBV23-1
CASSRAGGPRGTDTQYF
>TRBV4-2
CASSQDWATGGDYSYGYTF
>TRBV10-3
CASGAGTEAFF
>TRBV6-4
CASSDLGHGTDTQYF
>TRBV7-2
CASSSWGGLALNQPQHF
>TRBV18
CASSPATAGISGNTIYF
>TRBV29-1
CSVNPWEFAREAFF
>TRBV19
CASSIVPVTYNEQFF
>TRBV4-1
CASSQDVEGQGYTF
>TRBV6-1
CASSELTGGGNEQFF
>TRBV15
CATSRTTATNEKLFF
>TRBV19
CASSPGRLGQPQHF